This T cell receptor beta chain appears in the sequencing data of a study of OX40 agonist ivuxolimab in advanced cancers. Libraries were prepared by immunoSEQ multiplex PCR; TCRdb keeps only in-frame clonotypes and omits some of them. The sample holds some 5,100 clones; approximately 71% are singletons and the top ten take around 70%. In regard to this clone: Only one base separates this from a far larger clonotype, so it likely reflects a read error.

Germline values: CDR1 MDHEN, CDR2 SYDVKM. This CDR3 comprises 14 residues. This receptor was obtained from an adult with an advanced solid tumor such as melanoma, head and neck, liver or kidney cancer. This chain uses TRBV28 with TRBJ2-7; D ambiguous. The source was CD4+ or CD8+ T cells sorted from blood, collected in a trial of the OX40 agonist ivuxolimab. CDR3 sequence reads: CASSLFSLNSPLHF. Here the CDR3 DNA reads TGTGCCAGCAGTTTATTCTCCCTTAATTCACCCCTCCACTTC.